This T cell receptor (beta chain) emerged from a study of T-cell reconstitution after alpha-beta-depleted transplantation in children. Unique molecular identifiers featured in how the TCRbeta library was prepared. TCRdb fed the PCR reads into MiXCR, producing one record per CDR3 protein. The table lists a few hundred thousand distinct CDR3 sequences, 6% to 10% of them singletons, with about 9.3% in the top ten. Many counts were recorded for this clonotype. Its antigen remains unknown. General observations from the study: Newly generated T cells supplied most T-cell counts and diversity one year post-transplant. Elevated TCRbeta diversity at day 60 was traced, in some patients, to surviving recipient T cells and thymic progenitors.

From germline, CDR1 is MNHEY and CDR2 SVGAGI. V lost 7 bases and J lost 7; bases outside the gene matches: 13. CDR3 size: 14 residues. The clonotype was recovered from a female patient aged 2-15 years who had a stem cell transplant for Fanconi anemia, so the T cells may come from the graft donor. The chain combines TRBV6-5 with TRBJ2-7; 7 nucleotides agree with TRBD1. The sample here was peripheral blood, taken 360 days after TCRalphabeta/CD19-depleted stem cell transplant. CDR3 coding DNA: TGTGCCAGCACCCGGACAGGATCTACGAGGGAGCAGTACTTC. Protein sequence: CASTRTGSTREQYF.